The TCR beta chain under discussion was sequenced for a study of T-cell reconstitution after alpha-beta-depleted transplantation in children. The CDR3 runs to 14 residues. V dropped 7 bases and J dropped 7; count of bases not matched to a gene: 9. CDR1 is MNHEY and CDR2 is SVGEGT in the germline V gene. Unique molecular identifiers were used to barcode this TCRbeta library. TCRdb processed the PCR reads anew with MiXCR; each CDR3 protein has one entry. Seen here are about 500,000 distinct CDR3 sequences, over 25% observed once, and the top ten hold roughly 2.5%. This clonotype was sampled from a human donor who donated a stem cell graft to a child with aplastic anemia. The chain is built from TRBV6-2 or TRBV6-3 and TRBJ2-1; 8 nucleotides align to TRBD2. This material consisted of PBMCs from the stem cell graft donor, taken from the stem cell graft. The CDR3 DNA reads as TGTGCCAGCAACCAAGCGGGAGCGGAAAATGAGCAGTTCTTC. Amino acid sequence: CASNQAGAENEQFF.